The next 21 T cell receptor beta chains were all read from a single sample in a study of blood T cell repertoires in COVID-19. Produced via immunoSEQ multiplex PCR; TCRdb's table is partial and in-frame only. The table lists around 280,000 clones, approximately 84% of them singletons. Specimen: peripheral blood. These receptors all come from a woman aged 25 to 39 who had recovered from COVID-19.

Comment on this clone: Other DNA sequences within the sample encode an identical CDR3. This chain connects TRBV30 to TRBJ1-1; the D gene is possibly TRBD1 (6 bases). This CDR3 is 12 amino acids long. CDR1 and CDR2 (germline): GTSNPN, SVGIG (reference sequence). Trimming took off 1 base at V and 3 bases at J, with 6 bases between the two ends. The CDR3, as DNA: TGTGCCTGGAGTGACAGGGACACTGAAGCTTTCTTT. This codes for CAWSDRDTEAFF.

The chain joins TRBV12-3 or TRBV12-4 to TRBJ2-1, with D possibly matching TRBD2 (6 bases). V was pared by 5 bases and J by 8 bases, with 13 bases between. CDR3 length: 13 amino acids. The CDR3 DNA follows: TGTGCCAGCAGTCCAGGACTACAGGATGAGCAGTTCTTC. Protein sequence: CASSPGLQDEQFF.

V and J are TRBV28 and TRBJ1-5; 11 nucleotides match TRBD1. The CDR3 spans 18 residues. Germline CDR1 and CDR2: MDHEN and SYDVKM. The junction had 13 bases not matched to a gene; V was cut back by 7 bases and J by 2 bases. The CDR3 sequence is CASTFSGQGVGGNQPQHF. CDR3 in DNA: TGTGCCAGCACCTTCTCGGGACAGGGGGTGGGAGGCAATCAGCCCCAGCATTTT.

This clone was observed many times. V gene TRBV11-2 combines with J gene TRBJ2-7; 7 nucleotides match TRBD2. The ends lost 4 bases at V and 5 bases at J; junction bases unmatched: 14. The germline CDR1 and CDR2 sequences are SGHAT and FQNNGV. This CDR3 is built from 16 residues. CDR3 DNA sequence: TGTGCCAGCAGCTCCGGGGGGTCCCCCCGGTTGGACGAGCAGTACTTC. This encodes CASSSGGSPRLDEQYF.

The table lists this clone with a count of one. The chain recombines TRBV11-1 with TRBJ2-3; TRBD2 agrees at 7 bases. The J segment lost 1 base and the V segment lost 6 bases, leaving 4 bases of the junction unmatched. Germline assignment: CDR1 SGHAT and CDR2 FQDESV (reference sequence). This CDR3 is built from 14 residues. The CDR3: CASRRDYRTDTQYF. Here the CDR3 DNA reads TGTGCCAGCAGAAGGGACTACCGCACAGATACGCAGTATTTT.

The sample holds a few counts of this clone. The chain carries TRBV5-4 and TRBJ2-7; 7 nucleotides match TRBD1. This CDR3 is 15 amino acids long. The V gene's germline CDR1 is SGHNT and CDR2 YYREEE (reference sequence). The V and J ends lost 4 bases and 2 bases, in that order; junction bases with no gene match: 9. The CDR3 DNA sequence: TGTGCCAGCAGCCCAAGACAGGGTGTCACCTACGAGCAGTACTTC. Protein sequence: CASSPRQGVTYEQYF.

This clone was found once. The rearrangement joins TRBV11-2 to TRBJ1-3; D possibly corresponds to TRBD1 (5 bases). The germline gives CDR1 SGHAT, CDR2 FQNNGV. Trimming left V 7 bases short and J 2 bases short, with 9 bases between. This CDR3 contains 13 residues. The CDR3 bases are TGTGCCAGCACGTCGGGGGCTGGAAACACCATATATTTT. Residues: CASTSGAGNTIYF.

This chain joins TRBV30 and TRBJ1-6, with D unresolved. V was shortened by 4 bases and J by 8 bases, with 9 bases between the two germline ends. The CDR3 sequence is 12 residues long. Germline assignment: CDR1 GTSNPN and CDR2 SVGIG (reference sequence). The CDR3 DNA reads TGTGCCTGGAAGGATCTAGATTCACCCCTCCACTTT. It is translated as CAWKDLDSPLHF.

This clone was picked up one time. This chain links TRBV13 with TRBJ2-7; tentative D call: TRBD1 (5 bases). V was clipped by 5 bases and J by 2 bases, with 13 bases between them. The CDR3 has 14 amino acids. The germline gives CDR1 PRHDT, CDR2 FYEKMQ (reference sequence). The CDR3 coding sequence is TGTGCCAGCAGCGCGGACAAGGGGCCCTACGAGCAGTACTTC. It codes for CASSADKGPYEQYF.

The chain joins TRBV4-1 to TRBJ1-6, with unresolved D. The V end was cut by 0 bases, the J end by 10 bases, with 19 bases between. The length of the CDR3 is 17 residues. CDR1 and CDR2 (germline): MGHRA, YSYEKL. The DNA of the CDR3 is TGCGCCAGCAGCCAAGAGCGGGCAGCCCGACTAGCATCACCCCTCCACTTT. It specifies CASSQERAARLASPLHF.

The chain has TRBV5-4 and TRBJ2-5, with 8 bases aligning to TRBD1. V lost 0 bases and J lost 2; bases outside the gene matches: 3. Germline CDR1 reads SGHNT; CDR2 reads YYREEE (reference sequence). The CDR3 loop spans 15 amino acids. The CDR3 sequence is CASSLGQGAQETQYF. As DNA, the CDR3 is TGTGCCAGCAGCTTGGGGCAGGGGGCACAAGAGACCCAGTACTTC.

This sequence joins TRBV19 and TRBJ1-2, with 9 bases matching TRBD1. The CDR3 loop spans 14 amino acids. Germline V gives CDR1 LNHDA, CDR2 SQIVND (reference sequence). V was pared by 6 bases and J by 2 bases, with 4 bases of the junction left unmatched. The CDR3 here is CASSRTGANYGYTF. CDR3 DNA sequence: TGTGCCAGTAGCCGGACAGGGGCAAACTATGGCTACACCTTC.

This clone was recorded once. The chain carries TRBV10-3 and TRBJ2-2; 7 nucleotides match TRBD2. The CDR3 contains 17 residues. V lost 6 bases and J lost 1; bases outside the gene matches: 11. The germline CDR1 and CDR2 sequences are ENHRY and SYGVKD. As DNA, the CDR3 is TGTGCCATCAGCGCGGGGGTGGCAGGACAGAACACCGGGGAGCTGTTTTTT. Translating gives CAISAGVAGQNTGELFF.

This clone was picked up one time. The chain links TRBV11-2 to TRBJ2-7; D not certain. Germline V CDR1 and CDR2: SGHAT, FQNNGV. V lost 1 base and J 3 bases, leaving 10 bases between the germline ends. The CDR3 is made up of 14 amino acids. CDR3 sequence (DNA): TGTGCCAGCAGCTTAGGGCTGCAGTTCTACGAGCAGTACTTC. Translated: CASSLGLQFYEQYF.

A few counts support this clone. The rearrangement links TRBV5-1 to TRBJ1-2; a possible D gene is TRBD1 (5 bases). The CDR3 totals 16 residues. In germline, CDR1 is SGHRS, CDR2 YFSETQ. V was clipped by 7 bases and J by 4 bases, with 23 bases between them. The CDR3 coding sequence is TGCGCCAGCGGCAAAGGACAAGGCAGGGTGGGCTATGGCTACACCTTC. It encodes CASGKGQGRVGYGYTF.

V and J are TRBV27 and TRBJ1-3, with D maybe TRBD1 (5 bases). Germline CDR1 is MNHEY and CDR2 is SMNVEV (reference sequence). The CDR3 contains 15 residues. With 5 bases removed from V and 2 bases from J, the gap between germline ends came to 13 bases. The CDR3 loop is CASSKGRVPGNTIYF. Here the CDR3 DNA reads TGTGCCAGCAGTAAGGGCAGGGTGCCTGGAAACACCATATATTTT.

Details on this clone: Germline is not matched at one junction end, which may reflect a read error. The chain couples TRBV24-1 to TRBJ2-3; the D gene is possibly TRBD1 (5 bases). Germline V lookup: CDR1 KGHDR, CDR2 SFDVKD. The CDR3 is 13 amino acids. The CDR3 here is CATSDRGTDPQYF. The CDR3 DNA follows: TGTGCCACCAGTGATAGGGGCACAGATCCGCAGTATTTT.

The V call is TRBV2, the J call TRBJ2-1; D not certain. V was clipped by 3 bases and J by 0 bases, with 15 bases between them. CDR1 is SNHLY and CDR2 is FYNNEI in the germline V gene. The CDR3 covers 17 residues. The CDR3 region is CASSEPVQGVSYNEQFF. The CDR3 DNA reads as TGTGCCAGCAGTGAGCCCGTACAAGGAGTCTCCTACAATGAGCAGTTCTTC.

A word on this clone: Other DNA sequences in the sample encode the same CDR3. The CDR3 DNA follows: TGTGCCAGCAGTTACTCGTCAGGGGACTACGAGCAGTACTTC. It encodes CASSYSSGDYEQYF. The gene calls are TRBV6-5 and TRBJ2-7; a possible D gene is TRBD1 (6 bases). The CDR3 covers 14 residues. The V end lost 0 bases, the J end lost 3 bases, and 9 bases lay between the germline ends. Germline V lookup: CDR1 MNHEY, CDR2 SVGAGI.

In its sample, this clone was seen once. V gene TRBV5-1 combines with J gene TRBJ1-1; 8 bases map to TRBD1. The CDR3 totals 14 residues. The germline gives CDR1 SGHRS, CDR2 YFSETQ. The V and J ends lost 4 bases and 8 bases, in that order; junction bases with no gene match: 10. For the CDR3, the DNA is TGCGCCAGCAGCCCAAACACAGGGGGTGAGGAAGCTTTCTTT. Translated: CASSPNTGGEEAFF.

The chain has TRBV11-2 and TRBJ2-7; 11 nucleotides line up with TRBD2. The germline V gene has CDR1 SGHAT and CDR2 FQNNGV. The CDR3 length is 15 residues. With V trimmed by 6 bases and J by 0 bases, 4 bases remained unmatched. CDR3 in amino acids: CASSPTSGSSYEQYF. CDR3 DNA: TGTGCCAGCAGTCCTACTAGCGGGAGCTCCTACGAGCAGTACTTC.